The next 9 T cell receptor beta chains were all read from a single sample in a study of shared clonotypes between healthy human individuals. Repertoires were generated with immunoSEQ multiplex PCR, while TCRdb's copy carries only in-frame clones and drops some. Among under 1,100,000 clones, roughly 75% were seen once, and the ten largest hold roughly 1.5%. The specimen sequenced was memory CD4+ T cells sorted from blood. Stated subset: CD45RA-negative fraction. These TCRs come from a man between 18 and 29 years old in good health.

The chain couples TRBV5-1 to TRBJ1-1; no definite D call. Per germline, CDR1 SGHRS and CDR2 YFSETQ. The V gene lost 2 bases and the J gene lost 1 base, with 6 bases spanning the gap. There are 13 residues in the CDR3. The CDR3 here is CASSFMANTEAFF. CDR3 nucleotide sequence: TGCGCCAGCAGCTTCATGGCGAACACTGAAGCTTTCTTT.

This clone was detected only a few times. The chain uses TRBV20-1 and TRBJ2-3; D is undetermined. Trimming removed 3 bases at V and 5 bases at J, with 6 bases between. The CDR3 contains 11 residues. Germline loops: CDR1 DFQATT, CDR2 SNEGSKA (reference sequence). The CDR3 here is CSARDKDTQYF. CDR3 in DNA: TGCAGTGCTAGGGATAAAGATACGCAGTATTTT.

As to this clone: Other DNA sequences in this specimen translate into the identical CDR3. This chain joins TRBV5-1 and TRBJ2-1; D call uncertain. Germline V gene lookup returns CDR1 SGHRS and CDR2 YFSETQ. The CDR3 spans 13 residues. V was cut by 0 bases and J by 5 bases, with 6 bases left in between. The CDR3 spells CASSLGLNNEQFF. CDR3 nucleotides: TGCGCCAGCAGCTTGGGACTTAACAATGAGCAGTTCTTC. The complete variable domain, with remaining parts taken from reference TRBV5-1 and TRBJ2-1, reads KAGVTQTPRYLIKTRGQQVTLSCSPISGHRSVSWYQQTPGQGLQFLFEYFSETQRNKGNFPGRFSGRQFSNSRSEMNVSTLELGDSALYLCASSLGLNNEQFFGPGTRLTVL.

J is TRBJ2-7 and V is TRBV5-4, with D possibly TRBD2 on 7 matching bases. The CDR3 runs to 15 residues. V was shortened by 1 base and J by 0 bases, with 11 bases between the two germline ends. Per the germline V gene, CDR1 is SGHNT and CDR2 is YYREEE (reference sequence). The CDR3 region is CASSLTGGSSYEQYF. CDR3 sequence (DNA): TGTGCCAGCAGCTTGACGGGGGGCAGCTCCTACGAGCAGTACTTC.

J is TRBJ1-5 and V is TRBV7-9; D ambiguous. The CDR3 contains 15 residues. Germline-derived CDR1 and CDR2 are SEHNR and FQNEAQ (reference sequence). Deletions cut 1 base from V and 2 bases from J, with 9 bases between. DNA of the CDR3: TGTGCCAGCAGCTTAGATGGTAGTGGCAATCAGCCCCAGCATTTT. This codes for CASSLDGSGNQPQHF.

J is TRBJ1-1 and V is TRBV5-1, with D tentatively TRBD1 (5 bases). With 0 bases removed from V and 8 bases from J, the gap between germline ends came to 17 bases. The CDR3 contains 15 residues. CDR1 SGHRS and CDR2 YFSETQ come from the germline V gene. This chain's CDR3 is CASSLEGATDLEAFF. Here the CDR3 DNA reads TGCGCCAGCAGCTTGGAAGGGGCCACGGACCTCGAAGCTTTCTTT.

Of note for this clone: The sample contains more than one DNA sequence encoding this CDR3. The chain employs TRBV5-7 and TRBJ2-7, with D possibly being TRBD2 (7 bases). TRBV5-7 is assigned to the ORF class and has an uncertain function. V gave up 4 bases and J gave up 2 bases, with 13 bases separating them. The CDR3 has 14 amino acids. CDR3 DNA sequence: TGTGCCAGCAGCCCTATGGGGGGGCCCTACGAGCAGTACTTC. Translated: CASSPMGGPYEQYF.

The J gene is TRBJ2-5, the V gene TRBV29-1; D is tentatively TRBD1 or TRBD2 (6 bases each). This CDR3 region has 12 residues. V shed 3 bases and J shed 5 bases, with 10 bases lying between them. Germline V CDR1 and CDR2: SQVTM, ANQGSEA. The CDR3: CSVDGGWETQYF. The CDR3 DNA follows: TGCAGCGTTGACGGGGGCTGGGAGACCCAGTACTTC. The full variable domain, with the rest looked up from reference TRBV29-1 and TRBJ2-5, is SAVISQKPSRDICQRGTSLTIQCQVDSQVTMMFWYRQQPGQSLTLIATANQGSEATYESGFVIDKFPISRPNLTFSTLTVSNMSPEDSSIYLCSVDGGWETQYFGPGTRLLVL.

This clone was seen many times. The V and J genes are TRBV19 and TRBJ2-1; TRBD2 matches at 7 bases. Germline CDR1 reads LNHDA; CDR2 reads SQIVND (reference sequence). The CDR3 loop spans 16 amino acids. The V segment lost 3 bases and the J segment 0 bases; nucleotides outside the gene matches: 5. This CDR3 is CASSMGLADSYNEQFF. In nucleotides, the CDR3 is TGTGCCAGTAGTATGGGGCTAGCGGACTCCTACAATGAGCAGTTCTTC.